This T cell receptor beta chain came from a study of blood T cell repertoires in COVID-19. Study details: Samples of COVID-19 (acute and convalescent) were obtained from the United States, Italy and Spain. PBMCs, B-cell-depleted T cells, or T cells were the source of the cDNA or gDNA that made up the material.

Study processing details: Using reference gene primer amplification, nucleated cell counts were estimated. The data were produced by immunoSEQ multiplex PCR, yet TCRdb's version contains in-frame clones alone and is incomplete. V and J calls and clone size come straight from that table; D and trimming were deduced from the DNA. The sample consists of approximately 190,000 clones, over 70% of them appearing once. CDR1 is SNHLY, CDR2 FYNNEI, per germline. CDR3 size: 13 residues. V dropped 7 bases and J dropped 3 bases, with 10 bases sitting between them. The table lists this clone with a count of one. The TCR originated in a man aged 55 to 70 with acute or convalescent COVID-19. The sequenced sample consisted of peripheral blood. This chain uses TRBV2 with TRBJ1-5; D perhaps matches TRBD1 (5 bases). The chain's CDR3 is CASTRELNQPQHF. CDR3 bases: TGTGCCAGCACCAGGGAACTCAATCAGCCCCAGCATTTT.